Following are 27 T cell receptor beta chains from one sample sequenced in a study of blood T cell repertoires in COVID-19. TCRdb's copy holds only in-frame clones and misses some; the assay was immunoSEQ multiplex PCR. The sample contains about 180,000 clones, roughly four fifths of which appear only once. Sequencing input: peripheral blood. The source of these receptors is a woman in her sixties or seventies with COVID-19, enrolled during active disease.

The chain employs TRBV28 and TRBJ2-2; perhaps TRBD1 as D (5 bases). Between the trimmed V and J ends, which lost 2 bases and 5 bases, there was a span of 12 bases. Per the germline V gene, CDR1 is MDHEN and CDR2 is SYDVKM. CDR3 size: 15 residues. CDR3 DNA sequence: TGTGCCAGCAGTTTAAGTTCAGGGTGGACCGGGGAGCTGTTTTTT. It yields the protein CASSLSSGWTGELFF.

The chain joins TRBV19 to TRBJ2-4, with a tentative D call TRBD1 (6 bases). Per the germline V gene, CDR1 is LNHDA and CDR2 is SQIVND (reference sequence). This CDR3 has 15 amino acids. Trimming cost V 5 bases and J 3 bases, with 14 bases left between them. The CDR3 sequence is CASSPTGLGKNIQYF. DNA of the CDR3: TGTGCCAGTAGTCCCACAGGGCTAGGCAAAAACATTCAGTACTTC.

This CDR3 is CASSVGSSSGTGNNEQFF. CDR3 coding DNA: TGTGCCAGCAGCGTAGGATCCTCTAGCGGGACGGGGAACAATGAGCAGTTCTTC. This chain joins TRBV9 and TRBJ2-1; TRBD2 matches at 9 bases. This CDR3 comprises 18 residues. V gave up 0 bases and J gave up 5 bases; unmatched junction bases: 12. Germline V gene lookup returns CDR1 SGDLS and CDR2 YYNGEE.

This chain joins TRBV21-1 and TRBJ2-2; TRBD1 reflects the table's D call only, with no check against the DNA. TRBV21-1 is deemed a pseudogene. CDR3 length equals 16 residues. CDR3 DNA: TGTGCCAGCAACGAACTCAGGTCGCCGAACACCGGGGAGCTGTTTTTT. Protein product: CASNELRSPNTGELFF.

The chain combines TRBV28 with TRBJ1-3; no definite D call. Trimming cost V 3 bases and J 2 bases, with 14 bases left between them. CDR3 length: 16 amino acids. Germline values: CDR1 MDHEN, CDR2 SYDVKM. The DNA of the CDR3 is TGTGCCAGCAGTTTCCTGTCGCGGAGTGCTGGAAACACCATATATTTT. Protein sequence: CASSFLSRSAGNTIYF.

J is TRBJ1-4 and V is TRBV6-5; TRBD1 aligns across 8 bases. Germline assignment: CDR1 MNHEY and CDR2 SVGAGI. The CDR3 has 13 residues. Trimming removed 8 bases from V and 8 bases from J; junction bases left unmatched: 7. CDR3 loop: CASADRVREKLFF. CDR3 bases: TGTGCCAGCGCGGACAGGGTCCGGGAAAAACTGTTTTTT.

The chain employs TRBV7-2 and TRBJ1-1; D remains unclear. Germline loops: CDR1 SGHTA, CDR2 FQGNSA. V was shortened by 3 bases and J by 3 bases, with 8 bases between the two germline ends. There are 13 residues in the CDR3. This CDR3 reads CASSLLRDTEAFF. CDR3 sequence (DNA): TGTGCCAGCAGCTTGCTGAGGGACACTGAAGCTTTCTTT.

The V gene is TRBV29-1, the J gene TRBJ1-2; 8 bases line up with TRBD1. Germline V gene data show CDR1 as SQVTM and CDR2 as ANQGSEA. V dropped 8 bases and J dropped 3; count of bases not matched to a gene: 8. The CDR3 is 13 amino acids. The CDR3 DNA reads as TGCAGCCATCTGGCACAGGGGGACTATGGCTACACCTTC. It codes for CSHLAQGDYGYTF.

This clone was seen once. This sequence joins TRBV7-3 and TRBJ2-1; 9 bases fit TRBD2. The CDR3 is 16 residues long. Germline CDR1 SGHTA, CDR2 FQGTGA. The ends lost 3 bases at V and 2 bases at J; junction bases unmatched: 5. For the CDR3, the DNA is TGTGCCAGCAGCTTCTTAGCGGGGGCGACCTACAATGAGCAGTTCTTC. Residues: CASSFLAGATYNEQFF.

The V gene is TRBV29-1, the J gene TRBJ2-5, with D possibly TRBD2 on 5 matching bases. The CDR3 consists of 13 residues. V lost 7 bases to trimming and J lost 5 bases, with 17 bases between them. CDR1 and CDR2 from the germline V gene are SQVTM and ANQGSEA. The CDR3 here is CSARRVPAETQYF. CDR3 coding DNA: TGCAGCGCCCGGCGGGTACCAGCGGAGACCCAGTACTTC.

The chain uses TRBV7-9 and TRBJ1-1; no firm D call. V lost 2 bases, J lost 1 base, and 5 bases lay in between. CDR1 and CDR2 (germline): SEHNR, FQNEAQ (reference sequence). The CDR3 is made up of 13 amino acids. This CDR3 reads CASSLRENTEAFF. The DNA for the CDR3 is TGTGCCAGCAGCTTACGGGAGAACACTGAAGCTTTCTTT. Variable domain in full (rest from reference TRBV7-9 and TRBJ1-1): DTGVSQNPRHKITKRGQNVTFRCDPISEHNRLYWYRQTLGQGPEFLTYFQNEAQLEKSRLLSDRFSAERPKGSFSTLEIQRTEQGDSAMYLCASSLRENTEAFFGQGTRLTVV.

V gene TRBV4-1 combines with J gene TRBJ1-2; the match to TRBD1 covers 10 bases. This CDR3 spans 15 amino acids. Germline CDR1 reads MGHRA; CDR2 reads YSYEKL. J lost 8 bases, V lost 6 bases, and 12 bases had no gene match. CDR3 protein: CASRIYGDRGEGYTF. DNA of the CDR3: TGCGCCAGCAGGATTTATGGGGACAGGGGTGAAGGCTACACCTTC.

The J gene is TRBJ2-1, the V gene TRBV6-5; 8 bases match TRBD2. Per germline, CDR1 MNHEY and CDR2 SVGAGI. Losses at the gene ends were 6 bases for V and 5 bases for J; bases not matched to a gene: 6. This CDR3 region has 14 residues. This CDR3 reads CASRTSGGNNEQFF. In nucleotides, the CDR3 is TGTGCCAGCAGAACTAGCGGAGGAAACAATGAGCAGTTCTTC.

The chain combines TRBV6-1 with TRBJ1-2, with D perhaps matching TRBD1 (5 bases). CDR3 length: 15 residues. Germline CDR1 reads MNHNS; CDR2 reads SASEGT. V gave up 3 bases and J gave up 4 bases, with 15 bases separating them. The CDR3 DNA follows: TGTGCCAGCAGTGACCCAGGGCTGGGGGGCTATGGCTACACCTTC. This codes for CASSDPGLGGYGYTF.

This rearrangement joins TRBV7-8 to TRBJ1-1, with D possibly matching TRBD1 (5 bases). This CDR3 region has 14 residues. Germline V CDR1 and CDR2: SGHVS, FQNEAQ. V was trimmed by 2 bases and J by 6 bases, leaving 13 bases between them. CDR3 nucleotides: TGTGCCAGCAGCTTAACGGCAGGGCGAGCTGAAGCTTTCTTT. This sequence encodes CASSLTAGRAEAFF.

This chain connects TRBV7-2 to TRBJ2-7; D ambiguous. Trimming took off 3 bases at V and 2 bases at J, with 2 bases between the two ends. This CDR3 spans 11 amino acids. Germline CDR1 reads SGHTA; CDR2 reads FQGNSA. This chain's CDR3 is CASSFTYEQYF. CDR3 DNA sequence: TGTGCCAGCAGCTTTACCTACGAGCAGTACTTC.

The chain is built from TRBV30 and TRBJ1-1; possibly TRBD1 for D (5 bases). Deletions cut 3 bases from V and 1 base from J, with 18 bases between. This CDR3 is built from 16 residues. Germline CDR1 reads GTSNPN; CDR2 reads SVGIG (reference sequence). In nucleotides, the CDR3 is TGTGCCTGGAGACGCAGACAGTCCAGAGGGAACACTGAAGCTTTCTTT. Its protein product is CAWRRRQSRGNTEAFF.

The genes are TRBV30 and TRBJ1-1; TRBD1 aligns across 9 bases. The CDR3 is made up of 13 amino acids. With V trimmed by 5 bases and J by 2 bases, 3 bases remained unmatched. CDR1 GTSNPN and CDR2 SVGIG come from the germline V gene (reference sequence). The CDR3 DNA sequence: TGTGCCTGGGGACAGGGGCGAAACACTGAAGCTTTCTTT. Translating gives CAWGQGRNTEAFF.

The CDR3 reads CATGEDTDTQYF. CDR3 in DNA: TGTGCCACCGGGGAGGACACAGATACGCAGTATTTT. The chain recombines TRBV24-1 with TRBJ2-3; TRBD2 might be the D (6 bases). Trimming left V 9 bases short and J 2 bases short, with 8 bases between. The CDR3 runs 12 residues. Germline V gene data show CDR1 as KGHDR and CDR2 as SFDVKD.

The V gene is TRBV6-5, the J gene TRBJ1-2; D unresolved. V was clipped by 2 bases and J by 4 bases, with 8 bases between them. The length of the CDR3 is 13 residues. Germline V gives CDR1 MNHEY, CDR2 SVGAGI. The CDR3 coding sequence is TGTGCCAGCAGTTACCCGGGTAGCTATGGCTACACCTTC. It is translated as CASSYPGSYGYTF.

The V and J genes are TRBV5-4 and TRBJ2-3; TRBD1 matches at 10 bases. Losses at the gene ends were 5 bases for V and 4 bases for J; bases not matched to a gene: 7. The length of the CDR3 is 15 residues. Germline CDR1 and CDR2: SGHNT and YYREEE (reference sequence). The CDR3: CASRDGTGVSDTQYF. The CDR3, as DNA: TGTGCCAGCAGGGATGGGACAGGGGTTTCAGATACGCAGTATTTT.

This clone showed up just once. The chain carries TRBV6-5 and TRBJ2-1; 13 nucleotides line up with TRBD2. From germline, CDR1 is MNHEY and CDR2 SVGAGI. The CDR3 consists of 15 residues. J gave up 7 bases and V 6 bases, and 6 bases lay outside the gene matches. CDR3 residues: CASSPGLAGRNEQFF. The CDR3 bases are TGTGCCAGCAGCCCGGGACTAGCGGGAAGGAATGAGCAGTTCTTC.

The chain recombines TRBV5-1 with TRBJ2-1; D call uncertain. Germline V gene data show CDR1 as SGHRS and CDR2 as YFSETQ. The CDR3 runs to 13 residues. V lost 0 bases, J lost 9 bases, and 10 bases lay in between. The CDR3 coding sequence is TGCGCCAGCAGCTTGGAGAACATGCCTGAGCAGTTCTTC. This gives the protein CASSLENMPEQFF. Combining the CDR3 with reference TRBV5-1 and TRBJ2-1 gives the whole variable domain KAGVTQTPRYLIKTRGQQVTLSCSPISGHRSVSWYQQTPGQGLQFLFEYFSETQRNKGNFPGRFSGRQFSNSRSEMNVSTLELGDSALYLCASSLENMPEQFFGPGTRLTVL.

On this clone itself: The sample contains more than one DNA sequence encoding this CDR3. The chain recombines TRBV3-1 (or the pseudogene TRBV3-2) with TRBJ1-1; no definite D call. V lost 1 base to trimming and J lost 0 bases, with 6 bases between them. From germline, CDR1 is LGHDT and CDR2 YNNKEL (reference sequence). This CDR3 has 14 residues. CDR3 loop: CASSQGQLNTEAFF. CDR3 bases: TGTGCCAGCAGCCAAGGGCAGTTGAACACTGAAGCTTTCTTT.

This rearrangement joins TRBV9 to TRBJ2-1; D may be TRBD2 (6 bases). Between the trimmed V and J ends, which lost 4 bases and 2 bases, there was a span of 19 bases. This CDR3 has 17 residues. Germline values: CDR1 SGDLS, CDR2 YYNGEE. CDR3 bases: TGTGCCAGCAGCCCATCACGCGGGGAAGCCACCTACAATGAGCAGTTCTTC. Its protein product is CASSPSRGEATYNEQFF.

This clone was seen only a few times. The chain has TRBV27 and TRBJ1-6; 11 bases align to TRBD1. CDR3 length: 17 amino acids. J gave up 6 bases and V 1 base, and 5 bases lay outside the gene matches. Germline V gene sequence: CDR1 MNHEY, CDR2 SMNVEV (reference sequence). CDR3 amino acids: CASSLFGTGGANSPLHF. As DNA, the CDR3 is TGTGCCAGCAGTTTATTCGGGACAGGGGGTGCTAATTCACCCCTCCACTTT.

The V gene is TRBV3-1 (or the pseudogene TRBV3-2), the J gene TRBJ2-1, with 16 nucleotides matching TRBD2. V lost 3 bases to trimming and J lost 5 bases; unmatched junction nucleotides: 4. This CDR3 comprises 17 residues. Germline lookup yields CDR1 LGHDT and CDR2 YNNKEL (reference sequence). In nucleotides, the CDR3 is TGTGCCAGCAGCCAGAGGGGACTAGCGGGGGGGCACAATGAGCAGTTCTTC. Protein sequence: CASSQRGLAGGHNEQFF.